The 10 T cell receptor beta chains below all came from one sample that was sequenced in a study of T cell repertoires in cytomegalovirus infection. One entry per CDR3 protein results from TCRdb running MiXCR on the reads. Of about half a million distinct CDR3 sequences in the sample, 30% to 40% were seen once. Their antigen targets remain unknown. This specimen was cultured PBMCs, taken from culture after CMV antigen stimulation. These TCRs come from a human donor in good health (CMV status not recorded). Some clones in this sample may be carry-over from other donors' samples.

The table lists this clonotype with a few counts. The CDR3 loop reads CASSLRASGRAWAYNEQFF. DNA of the CDR3: TGTGCCAGCAGCTTAAGAGCTAGCGGGAGGGCCTGGGCCTACAATGAGCAGTTCTTC. This sequence joins TRBV7-8 and TRBJ2-1; TRBD2 agrees at 12 bases. V dropped 2 bases and J dropped 2; count of bases not matched to a gene: 10. The CDR3 is 19 residues long. CDR1 is SGHVS and CDR2 is FQNEAQ in the germline V gene.

Only a few counts were recorded for this clonotype. The genes are TRBV7-2 and TRBJ2-2, with unresolved D. CDR3 length: 13 amino acids. Germline loops: CDR1 SGHTA, CDR2 FQGNSA. Deletions cut 4 bases from V and 6 bases from J, with 9 bases between. The CDR3 nucleotides are TGTGCCAGCAGCTCTCCCGTTCCCGGGGAGCTGTTTTTT. Protein: CASSSPVPGELFF.

This sequence joins TRBV12-5 and TRBJ2-6; D not certain. The CDR3 consists of 13 residues. Germline loops: CDR1 LGHNT, CDR2 FRNRAP. V dropped 5 bases and J dropped 0 bases, with 2 bases sitting between them. The CDR3 DNA reads TGTGCTAGTGGTAGCTCTGGGGCCAACGTCCTGACTTTC. It specifies CASGSSGANVLTF. The full variable domain, its missing parts supplied by reference TRBV12-5 and TRBJ2-6, is DARVTQTPRHKVTEMGQEVTMRCQPILGHNTVFWYRQTMMQGLELLAYFRNRAPLDDSGMPKDRFSAEMPDATLATLKIQPSEPRDSAVYFCASGSSGANVLTFGAGSRLTVL.

This chain links TRBV20-1 with TRBJ2-1; tentative D call: TRBD2 (6 bases). Germline V gene lookup returns CDR1 DFQATT and CDR2 SNEGSKA (reference sequence). The length of the CDR3 is 16 residues. Trimming left V 5 bases short and J 3 bases short, with 20 bases between. DNA of the CDR3: TGCAGTGCTCCCCTCCCGAGGAGGGATGTCTACAATGAGCAGTTCTTC. Translating it yields CSAPLPRRDVYNEQFF.

This clonotype turned up a few times. A read error may produce the germline difference seen at one junction end. CDR3 nucleotides: TGTGCTAGCAGCCACGGTGGGTTGGGGCAGACCCAGTACTTC. Its protein product is CASSHGGLGQTQYF. V and J are TRBV7-6 and TRBJ2-5; possible D gene TRBD1, 5 bases. Germline CDR1 SGHVS, CDR2 FNYEAQ. The CDR3 loop spans 14 amino acids. Full variable domain (outside the CDR3, taken from reference TRBV7-6 and TRBJ2-5): GAGVSQSPRYKVTKRGQDVALRCDPISGHVSLYWYRQALGQGPEFLTYFNYEAQQDKSGLPNDRFSAERPEGSISTLTIQRTEQRDSAMYRCASSHGGLGQTQYFGPGTRLLVL.

This chain links TRBV27 with TRBJ2-7; TRBD1 agrees at 10 bases. Germline V lookup: CDR1 MNHEY, CDR2 SMNVEV (reference sequence). Trimming cost V 6 bases and J 0 bases; bases outside gene matches: 5. This CDR3 has 15 residues. This CDR3 reads CASSQGQGLSYEQYV. The CDR3 DNA follows: TGTGCCAGCAGCCAGGGACAGGGGCTCTCCTACGAGCAGTACGTC.

V is TRBV6-1 and J is TRBJ2-2; 10 nucleotides align to TRBD2. The CDR3 runs to 16 residues. V lost 4 bases to trimming and J lost 6 bases; unmatched junction nucleotides: 8. Germline lookup yields CDR1 MNHNS and CDR2 SASEGT. The CDR3 coding sequence is TGTGCCAGCAGTGGAGGGACTAGCGTCGGCCCCGGGGAGCTGTTTTTT. Its protein product is CASSGGTSVGPGELFF.

The table lists this clonotype with a few counts. The V gene is TRBV7-8, the J gene TRBJ2-3; TRBD1 might be the D (6 bases). This CDR3 contains 16 residues. V lost 0 bases to trimming and J lost 3 bases, with 13 bases between them. Germline CDR1 reads SGHVS; CDR2 reads FQNEAQ. CDR3 residues: CASSLARGGETDTQYF. The CDR3 DNA reads as TGTGCCAGCAGCTTAGCGCGTGGGGGCGAGACAGATACGCAGTATTTT. Full variable domain (outside the CDR3, taken from reference TRBV7-8 and TRBJ2-3): GAGVSQSPRYKVAKRGQDVALRCDPISGHVSLFWYQQALGQGPEFLTYFQNEAQLDKSGLPSDRFFAERPEGSVSTLKIQRTQQEDSAVYLCASSLARGGETDTQYFGPGTRLTVL.

V usage is TRBV24-1 and J usage is TRBJ1-2, with 9 bases matching TRBD1. Per germline, CDR1 KGHDR and CDR2 SFDVKD. The CDR3 runs 15 residues. J gave up 3 bases and V 4 bases, and 5 bases lay outside the gene matches. As DNA, the CDR3 is TGTGCCACCAGTGACGGGGACAGGGCCCACTATGGCTACACCTTC. Residues: CATSDGDRAHYGYTF.

The CDR3 sequence: CSVAGTSGRAYNEQFF. The CDR3 DNA sequence: TGCAGCGTCGCCGGGACTAGCGGGAGAGCCTACAATGAGCAGTTCTTC. The rearrangement links TRBV29-1 to TRBJ2-1, with TRBD2 matching over 14 bases. CDR1 SQVTM and CDR2 ANQGSEA come from the germline V gene. The CDR3 contains 16 residues. The V segment lost 6 bases and the J segment 2 bases; nucleotides outside the gene matches: 6.